This T cell receptor beta chain was identified during a study of T cells in Graves' hyperthyroidism and ophthalmopathy. This clonotype was recorded many times. Its antigen remains unknown. Amplified regions were TCR beta CDR3 sequences from RNA transcripts. With the HTBI primer set, the TCR CDR3 went through a first round of RT-PCR. MiXCR was run by TCRdb on the multiplex PCR reads, yielding one entry per CDR3 protein. The sample consists of about 770,000 distinct CDR3 sequences, approximately 18% of them appearing once. Aged 18 to 65, the patients had hyperthyroidism that was newly diagnosed and had lasted under 2 months. General study results and limits: A 13 V-J signature model discriminated ophthalmopathy versus stable hyperthyroidism.

The CDR3 is 16 residues long. Germline V gives CDR1 SNHLY, CDR2 FYNNEI. Trimming took off 4 bases at V and 0 bases at J, with 10 bases between the two ends. This chain joins TRBV2 and TRBJ1-6, with D hard to call. Sequenced input: blood. This clonotype was obtained from a woman between 45 and 65 years old with Graves' hyperthyroidism that later progressed to Graves' ophthalmopathy. The CDR3 sequence is CASSGTESSYNSPLHF. Here the CDR3 DNA reads TGTGCCAGCAGTGGAACCGAGAGCTCCTATAATTCACCCCTCCACTTT.